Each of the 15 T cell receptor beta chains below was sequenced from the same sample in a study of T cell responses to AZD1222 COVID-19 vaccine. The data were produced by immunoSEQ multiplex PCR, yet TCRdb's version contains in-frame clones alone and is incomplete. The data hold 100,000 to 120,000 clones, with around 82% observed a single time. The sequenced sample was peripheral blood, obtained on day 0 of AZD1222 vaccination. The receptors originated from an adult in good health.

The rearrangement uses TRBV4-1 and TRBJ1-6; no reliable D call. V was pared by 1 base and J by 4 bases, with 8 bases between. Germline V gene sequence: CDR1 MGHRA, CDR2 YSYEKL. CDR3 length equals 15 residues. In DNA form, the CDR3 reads TGCGCCAGCAGCCAAGTTACAGCATATAATTCACCCCTCCACTTT. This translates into CASSQVTAYNSPLHF.

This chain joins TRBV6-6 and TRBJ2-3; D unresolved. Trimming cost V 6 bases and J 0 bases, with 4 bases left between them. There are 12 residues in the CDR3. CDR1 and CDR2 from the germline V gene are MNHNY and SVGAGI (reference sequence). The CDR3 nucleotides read TGTGCCAGCAGGACTAGCACAGATACGCAGTATTTT. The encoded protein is CASRTSTDTQYF.

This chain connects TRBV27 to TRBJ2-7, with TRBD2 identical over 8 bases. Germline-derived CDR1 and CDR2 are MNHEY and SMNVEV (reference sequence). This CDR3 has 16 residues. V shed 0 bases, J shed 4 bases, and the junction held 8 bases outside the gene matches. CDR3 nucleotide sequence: TGTGCCAGCAGTTTATCGGGAAGCGGGAGTGTATACGAGCAGTACTTC. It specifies CASSLSGSGSVYEQYF.

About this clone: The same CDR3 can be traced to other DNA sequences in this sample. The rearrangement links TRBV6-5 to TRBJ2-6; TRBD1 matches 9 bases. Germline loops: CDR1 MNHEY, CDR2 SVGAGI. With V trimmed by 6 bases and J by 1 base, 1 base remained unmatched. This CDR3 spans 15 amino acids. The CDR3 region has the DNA TGTGCCAGCAGGACAGGGGGGTCTGGGGCCAACGTCCTGACTTTC. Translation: CASRTGGSGANVLTF.

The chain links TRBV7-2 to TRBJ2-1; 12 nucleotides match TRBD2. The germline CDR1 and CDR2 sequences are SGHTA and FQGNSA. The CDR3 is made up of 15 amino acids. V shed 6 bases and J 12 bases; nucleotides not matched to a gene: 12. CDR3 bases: TGTGCCAGCAGTCAAAACCGACTAGCGGGAGAGCGGCAGTTCTTC. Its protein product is CASSQNRLAGERQFF.

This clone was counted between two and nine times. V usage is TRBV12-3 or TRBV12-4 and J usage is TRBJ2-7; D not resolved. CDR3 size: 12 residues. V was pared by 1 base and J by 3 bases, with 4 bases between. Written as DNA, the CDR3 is TGTGCCAGCAGTTTAGACTACTACGAGCAGTACTTC. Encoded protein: CASSLDYYEQYF.

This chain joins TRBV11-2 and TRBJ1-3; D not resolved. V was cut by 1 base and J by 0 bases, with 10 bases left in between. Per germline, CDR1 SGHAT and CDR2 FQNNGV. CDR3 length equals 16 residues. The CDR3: CASSLVGGYSGNTIYF. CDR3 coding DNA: TGTGCCAGCAGCTTAGTGGGTGGTTACTCTGGAAACACCATATATTTT.

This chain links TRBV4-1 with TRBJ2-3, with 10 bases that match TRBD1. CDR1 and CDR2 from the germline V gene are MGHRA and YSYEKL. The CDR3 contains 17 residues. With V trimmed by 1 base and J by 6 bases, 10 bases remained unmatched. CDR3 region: CASSQVAVRTGGDTQYF. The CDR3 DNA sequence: TGCGCCAGCAGCCAAGTGGCGGTCCGGACAGGGGGGGATACGCAGTATTTT.

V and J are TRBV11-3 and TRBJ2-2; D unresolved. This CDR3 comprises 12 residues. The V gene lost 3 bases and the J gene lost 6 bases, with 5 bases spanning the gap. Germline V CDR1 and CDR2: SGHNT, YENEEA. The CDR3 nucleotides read TGTGCCAGCAGCTTCGGACCCGGGGAGCTGTTTTTT. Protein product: CASSFGPGELFF.

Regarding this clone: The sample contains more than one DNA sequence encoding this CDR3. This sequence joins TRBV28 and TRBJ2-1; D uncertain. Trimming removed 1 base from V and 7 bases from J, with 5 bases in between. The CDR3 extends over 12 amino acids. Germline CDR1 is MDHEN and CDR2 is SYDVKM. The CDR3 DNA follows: TGTGCCAGCAGTTTATCCCGAAATGAGCAGTTCTTC. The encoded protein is CASSLSRNEQFF.

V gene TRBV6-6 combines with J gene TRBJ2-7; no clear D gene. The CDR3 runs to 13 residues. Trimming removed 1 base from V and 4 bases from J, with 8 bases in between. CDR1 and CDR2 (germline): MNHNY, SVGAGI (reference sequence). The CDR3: CASSYLAGYEQYF. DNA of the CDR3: TGTGCCAGCAGTTACTTGGCAGGTTACGAGCAGTACTTC.

CDR3 protein: CASSLDLSGGVGTDTQYF. The DNA for the CDR3 is TGTGCCAGCAGCTTAGATCTTAGCGGGGGGGTAGGGACAGATACGCAGTATTTT. This chain joins TRBV7-2 and TRBJ2-3; 11 bases agree with TRBD2. The CDR3 covers 18 residues. Germline V lookup: CDR1 SGHTA, CDR2 FQGNSA. The V gene end was trimmed by 1 base and the J gene end by 3 bases; junction bases not matched to a gene: 9.

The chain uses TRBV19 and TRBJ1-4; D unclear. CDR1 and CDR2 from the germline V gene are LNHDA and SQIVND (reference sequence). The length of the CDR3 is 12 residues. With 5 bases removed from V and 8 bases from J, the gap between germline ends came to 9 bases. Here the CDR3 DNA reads TGTGCCAGTAGTCCTCAACCCGAAAAACTGTTTTTT. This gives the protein CASSPQPEKLFF.

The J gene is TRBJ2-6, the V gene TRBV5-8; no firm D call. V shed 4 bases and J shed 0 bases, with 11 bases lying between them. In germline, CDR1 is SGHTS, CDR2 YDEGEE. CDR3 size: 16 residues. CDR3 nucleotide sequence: TGTGCCAGCAGCATCCGGGCTTACTCTGGGGCCAACGTCCTGACTTTC. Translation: CASSIRAYSGANVLTF.

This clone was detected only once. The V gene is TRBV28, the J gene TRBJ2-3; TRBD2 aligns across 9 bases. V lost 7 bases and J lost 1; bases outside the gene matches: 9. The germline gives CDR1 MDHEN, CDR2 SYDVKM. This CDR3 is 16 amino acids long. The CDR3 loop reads CASIPASGKGTDTQYF. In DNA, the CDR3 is TGTGCCAGCATTCCCGCTAGCGGGAAGGGCACAGATACGCAGTATTTT.